The 20 T cell receptor beta chains presented below share a single source sample, sequenced in a study of molecular identifiers for immune sequencing clone quantification. TCRdb used MiXCR to reprocess the PCR reads, holding one entry per CDR3 protein. The profile shows hundreds of thousands of distinct CDR3 sequences, roughly a quarter of them singletons. Sequencing was carried out using naive CD8+ T cells from blood, with Jurkat cell RNA spiked in. Subset indicated: FACS-sorted CD8+CD4-CCR7+CD45RA+ naive T cells. All receptors derive from a human donor in good health. Some libraries in this study had Jurkat cell RNA spiked in.

A word on this clonotype: This clone may be a read error of a much larger clone one base away. The J gene is TRBJ1-5, the V gene TRBV10-3; 12 bases agree with TRBD1. The CDR3 totals 15 residues. Germline lookup yields CDR1 ENHRY and CDR2 SYGVKD. CDR3 in amino acids: CAIGGQGASNPPQHF. The CDR3 region has the DNA TGTGCCATCGGGGGACAGGGGGCCAGCAATCCGCCCCAGCATTTT.

This clonotype was found a few times. The CDR3 here is CASSGGQGVTEAFF. The CDR3 region has the DNA TGCGCCAGCAGCGGGGGACAGGGGGTGACTGAAGCTTTCTTT. The V gene is TRBV5-1, the J gene TRBJ1-1, with TRBD1 matching over 11 bases. Germline V CDR1 and CDR2: SGHRS, YFSETQ. V shed 4 bases and J 5 bases; nucleotides not matched to a gene: 4. The CDR3 extends over 14 amino acids.

This clonotype was counted many times. This chain joins TRBV5-1 and TRBJ1-4; D uncertain. The CDR3 length is 14 residues. Trimming took 2 bases from V and 5 from J, leaving 10 bases between them. CDR1 and CDR2 (germline): SGHRS, YFSETQ. The CDR3: CASSFMGENEKLFF. CDR3 DNA: TGCGCCAGCAGCTTTATGGGAGAGAATGAAAAACTGTTTTTT. The variable domain in full, with the rest retrieved from reference TRBV5-1 and TRBJ1-4, is KAGVTQTPRYLIKTRGQQVTLSCSPISGHRSVSWYQQTPGQGLQFLFEYFSETQRNKGNFPGRFSGRQFSNSRSEMNVSTLELGDSALYLCASSFMGENEKLFFGSGTQLSVL.

This rearrangement joins TRBV6-5 to TRBJ1-4; D gene ambiguous. The CDR3 consists of 17 residues. Germline values: CDR1 MNHEY, CDR2 SVGAGI. Trimming removed 0 bases from V and 7 bases from J, with 18 bases in between. The CDR3 nucleotides are TGTGCCAGCAGTTACTCCCAAGCTCGCACCTTAGGTGAAAAACTGTTTTTT. Protein product: CASSYSQARTLGEKLFF.

This clonotype came up many times. This chain uses TRBV6-5 with TRBJ1-1; D gene uncertain. This CDR3 has 12 residues. Germline V gene lookup returns CDR1 MNHEY and CDR2 SVGAGI. V was trimmed by 3 bases and J by 4 bases, leaving 6 bases between them. The CDR3 region is CASSYAGTEAFF. The CDR3 coding sequence is TGTGCCAGCAGTTATGCGGGCACTGAAGCTTTCTTT.

This clonotype occurred many times. The chain carries TRBV27 and TRBJ1-1; TRBD1 agrees at 9 bases. This CDR3 comprises 13 residues. Germline assignment: CDR1 MNHEY and CDR2 SMNVEV (reference sequence). V lost 1 base and J lost 7; bases outside the gene matches: 1. The DNA of the CDR3 is TGTGCCAGCAGTTTATGGACAGGGGATGAAGCTTTCTTT. Translated, it gives CASSLWTGDEAFF.

This clonotype was counted only a few times. The chain has TRBV6-2 or TRBV6-3 and TRBJ2-3; 7 nucleotides line up with TRBD2. With 5 bases clipped from V and 1 base from J, the junction kept 6 bases outside the gene matches. The V gene's germline CDR1 is MNHEY and CDR2 SVGEGT. The CDR3 extends over 15 amino acids. CDR3 loop: CASSKTSDGTDTQYF. For the CDR3, the DNA is TGTGCCAGCAGTAAAACTAGCGATGGCACAGATACGCAGTATTTT.

The sample holds many counts of this clonotype. V usage is TRBV9 and J usage is TRBJ2-7; D is possibly TRBD1 or TRBD2 (5 bases each). The CDR3 is 15 residues long. Germline loops: CDR1 SGDLS, CDR2 YYNGEE. The V end lost 0 bases, the J end lost 4 bases, and 14 bases lay between the germline ends. The DNA for the CDR3 is TGTGCCAGCAGCGTAGGAGGGACGACCAGGTACGAGCAGTACTTC. Protein: CASSVGGTTRYEQYF.

J is TRBJ1-2 and V is TRBV30; no reliable D call. V gave up 2 bases and J gave up 8 bases, with 12 bases separating them. Germline V lookup: CDR1 GTSNPN, CDR2 SVGIG (reference sequence). The CDR3 consists of 12 residues. In DNA form, the CDR3 reads TGTGCCTGGAGTCGGACGGCACCAGGCTACACCTTC. Amino acids: CAWSRTAPGYTF.

This clonotype was observed at least ten times. J is TRBJ2-7 and V is TRBV7-2; TRBD1 matches at 8 bases. Germline V gene sequence: CDR1 SGHTA, CDR2 FQGNSA. There are 15 residues in the CDR3. Trimming cost V 5 bases and J 0 bases; bases outside gene matches: 6. The CDR3 region is CASSTRTGSSYEQYF. CDR3 in DNA: TGTGCCAGCAGCACCCGGACAGGGAGCTCCTACGAGCAGTACTTC. Full variable domain (missing parts from reference TRBV7-2 and TRBJ2-7): GAGVSQSPSNKVTEKGKDVELRCDPISGHTALYWYRQSLGQGLEFLIYFQGNSAPDKSGLPSDRFSAERTGGSVSTLTIQRTQQEDSAVYLCASSTRTGSSYEQYFGPGTRLTVT.

The CDR3 DNA reads as TGCAGTGCTAGAGTCCCGGGACATAGGCCGGGGAGCTCCTACGAGCAGTACTTC. It specifies CSARVPGHRPGSSYEQYF. The rearrangement uses TRBV20-1 and TRBJ2-7, with D perhaps matching TRBD1 (6 bases). From germline, CDR1 is DFQATT and CDR2 SNEGSKA (reference sequence). V shed 1 base and J shed 0 bases, with 22 bases lying between them. The CDR3 totals 18 residues.

This chain connects TRBV7-9 to TRBJ2-2, with D possibly matching TRBD2 (6 bases). This CDR3 spans 15 amino acids. Trimming took 5 bases from V and 0 from J, leaving 10 bases between them. The germline CDR1 and CDR2 sequences are SEHNR and FQNEAQ (reference sequence). The CDR3 DNA reads as TGTGCCAGCAGCACCGGGACTTCGAACACCGGGGAGCTGTTTTTT. Protein: CASSTGTSNTGELFF. The complete variable domain, with remaining parts taken from reference TRBV7-9 and TRBJ2-2, reads DTGVSQNPRHKITKRGQNVTFRCDPISEHNRLYWYRQTLGQGPEFLTYFQNEAQLEKSRLLSDRFSAERPKGSFSTLEIQRTEQGDSAMYLCASSTGTSNTGELFFGEGSRLTVL.

Only a few counts were recorded for this clonotype. This chain joins TRBV6-5 and TRBJ1-1; D call uncertain. The germline V and J ends were trimmed by 5 bases and 0 bases, with 13 bases remaining between them. CDR1 and CDR2 (germline): MNHEY, SVGAGI. The CDR3 is 15 amino acids. CDR3: CASSPNRYMNTEAFF. The CDR3 DNA follows: TGTGCCAGCAGTCCAAATCGGTATATGAACACTGAAGCTTTCTTT.

This clonotype was seen repeatedly, ten times or more. V gene TRBV5-6 combines with J gene TRBJ1-4; D call uncertain. V was trimmed by 4 bases and J by 3 bases, leaving 10 bases between them. The length of the CDR3 is 14 residues. CDR1 and CDR2 from the germline V gene are SGHDT and YYEEEE. CDR3 loop: CASSRSDSNEKLFF. The CDR3 DNA is TGTGCCAGCAGCCGCAGCGATTCTAATGAAAAACTGTTTTTT.

Details on this clonotype: This may arise from a read error, as a much more abundant clone is one base away. The chain recombines TRBV7-9 with TRBJ2-7, with a weak D call TRBD2 (5 bases). CDR1 and CDR2 from the germline V gene are SEHNR and FQNEAQ (reference sequence). This CDR3 region has 13 residues. CDR3 nucleotide sequence: TGTGCCAGCAGCTTGGAGGAACCCTTGGAGCAGAACTTC. Protein product: CASSLEEPLEQNF.

This rearrangement joins TRBV7-9 to TRBJ2-3; 7 bases agree with TRBD2. The CDR3 runs 18 residues. With 5 bases clipped from V and 0 bases from J, the junction kept 14 bases outside the gene matches. Per the germline V gene, CDR1 is SEHNR and CDR2 is FQNEAQ (reference sequence). The CDR3 here is CASSAPVSSGVSTDTQYF. The CDR3 nucleotides read TGTGCCAGCAGCGCCCCCGTTTCCAGCGGGGTTAGCACAGATACGCAGTATTTT. The full variable domain, rest sourced from reference TRBV7-9 and TRBJ2-3, is DTGVSQNPRHKITKRGQNVTFRCDPISEHNRLYWYRQTLGQGPEFLTYFQNEAQLEKSRLLSDRFSAERPKGSFSTLEIQRTEQGDSAMYLCASSAPVSSGVSTDTQYFGPGTRLTVL.

In this sample, this clonotype turned up many times. The rearrangement links TRBV7-9 to TRBJ1-1; D is ambiguous. V lost 0 bases and J 5 bases, leaving 16 bases between the germline ends. The V gene's germline CDR1 is SEHNR and CDR2 FQNEAQ (reference sequence). This CDR3 has 16 residues. The CDR3 is CASSLAPGVWDTEAFF. CDR3 in DNA: TGTGCCAGCAGCTTAGCCCCTGGGGTTTGGGATACTGAAGCTTTCTTT. Together with reference TRBV7-9 and TRBJ1-1, the CDR3 gives the full variable domain: DTGVSQNPRHKITKRGQNVTFRCDPISEHNRLYWYRQTLGQGPEFLTYFQNEAQLEKSRLLSDRFSAERPKGSFSTLEIQRTEQGDSAMYLCASSLAPGVWDTEAFFGQGTRLTVV.

Comment on this clonotype: Its ends do not fully match the called genes, so a read error is possible. This chain uses TRBV10-2 with TRBJ1-2; D call uncertain. The CDR3 extends over 13 amino acids. Germline V gene data show CDR1 as WSHSY and CDR2 as SAAADI. This CDR3 is CARSVSEPYGYPF. In DNA form, the CDR3 reads TGCGCCCGCAGTGTTTCCGAGCCCTATGGCTACCCCTTC.

In its sample, this clonotype was seen many times. The rearrangement links TRBV27 to TRBJ1-1; D call uncertain. The V gene's germline CDR1 is MNHEY and CDR2 SMNVEV (reference sequence). V was clipped by 3 bases and J by 3 bases, with 14 bases between them. There are 15 residues in the CDR3. The CDR3 protein is CASSFLVGTDTEAFF. The DNA of the CDR3 is TGTGCCAGCAGTTTCCTTGTGGGTACTGACACTGAAGCTTTCTTT.

This clonotype was counted a few times. V is TRBV20-1 and J is TRBJ2-7; D could derive from TRBD1 or TRBD2 (5 bases each). Trimming left V 5 bases short and J 4 bases short, with 18 bases between. Germline-derived CDR1 and CDR2 are DFQATT and SNEGSKA (reference sequence). CDR3 size: 14 residues. The CDR3 nucleotides read TGCAGTGCTCCCGACGGGACCGATGTATACGAGCAGTACTTC. Its translation is CSAPDGTDVYEQYF.